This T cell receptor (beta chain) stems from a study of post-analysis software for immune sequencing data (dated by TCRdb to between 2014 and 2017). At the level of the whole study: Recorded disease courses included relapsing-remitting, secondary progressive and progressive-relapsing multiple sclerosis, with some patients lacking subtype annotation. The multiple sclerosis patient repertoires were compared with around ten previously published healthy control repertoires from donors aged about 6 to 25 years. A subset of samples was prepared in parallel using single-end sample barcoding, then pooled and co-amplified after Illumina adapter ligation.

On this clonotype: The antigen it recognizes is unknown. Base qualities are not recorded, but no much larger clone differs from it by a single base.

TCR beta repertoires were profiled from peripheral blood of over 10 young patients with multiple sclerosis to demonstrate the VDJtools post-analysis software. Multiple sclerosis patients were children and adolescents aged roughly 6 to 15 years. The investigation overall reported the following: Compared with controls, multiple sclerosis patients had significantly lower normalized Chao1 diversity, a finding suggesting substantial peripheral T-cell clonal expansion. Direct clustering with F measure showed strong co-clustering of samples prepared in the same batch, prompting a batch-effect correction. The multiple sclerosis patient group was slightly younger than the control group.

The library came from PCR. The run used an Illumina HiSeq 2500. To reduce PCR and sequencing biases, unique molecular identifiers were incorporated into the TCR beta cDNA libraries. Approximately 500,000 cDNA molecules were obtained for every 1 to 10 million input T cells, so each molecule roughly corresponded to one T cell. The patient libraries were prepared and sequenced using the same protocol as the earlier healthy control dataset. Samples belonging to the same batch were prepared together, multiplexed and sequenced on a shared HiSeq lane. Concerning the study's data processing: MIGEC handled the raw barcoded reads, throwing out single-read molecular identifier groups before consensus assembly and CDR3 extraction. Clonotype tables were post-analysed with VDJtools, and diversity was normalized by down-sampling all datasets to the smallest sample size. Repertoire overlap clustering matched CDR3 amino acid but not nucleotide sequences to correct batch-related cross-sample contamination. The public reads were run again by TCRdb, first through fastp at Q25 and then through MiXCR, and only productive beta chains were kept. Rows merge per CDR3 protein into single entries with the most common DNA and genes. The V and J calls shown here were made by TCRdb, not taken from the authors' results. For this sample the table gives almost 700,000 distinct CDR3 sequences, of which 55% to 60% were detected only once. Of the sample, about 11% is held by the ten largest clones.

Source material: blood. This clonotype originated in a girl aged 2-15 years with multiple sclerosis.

In nucleotides, the sequence is TGCAGCGTTGAGTGGAACACTGAAGCTTTCTTT. It is translated as CSVEWNTEAFF. Here the chain combines TRBV29-1 and TRBJ1-1, with no reliable assignment of the D segment. Based on the germline V gene, the CDR1 and CDR2 sequences are SQVTM and ANQGSEA. The germline ends are 3 bases apart after V is trimmed by 3 bases and J by 1 base. The CDR3 runs 11 amino acids, cysteine and phenylalanine included. CDR3 DNA only is kept here, 33 bases in frame from base 1.